One T cell receptor (beta chain) is described in this entry. Its antigen remains unidentified. This specimen belongs to a study of cytomegalovirus exposure and HLA in healthy donors. Findings of the study overall: Most TCR sequences were seen very rarely across donors, but some public TCRs occurred in many.

The germline V and J ends were trimmed by 6 bases and 7 bases, with 15 bases remaining between them. From germline, CDR1 is MNHEY and CDR2 SVGAGI. The CDR3 contains 14 residues. It was with 60 Vbeta and 13 Jbeta primers that the PCR ran. Profiled with immunoSEQ multiplex PCR; TCRdb holds only in-frame clones, not every one. Of around 99,000 clones listed, around 70% were seen once; the top ten hold 5.4%. Sequences were obtained from PBMCs. V gene TRBV6-5 combines with J gene TRBJ1-4; D perhaps matches TRBD1 (6 bases). The sequence came from an older woman in good health and CMV-seropositive. This chain's CDR3 is CASRVGQQAEKLFF. CDR3 sequence (DNA): TGTGCCAGCAGGGTTGGACAGCAGGCTGAAAAACTGTTTTTT.